This entry describes one T cell receptor beta chain. Its antigen is still unknown. The sample is drawn from a study of shared clonotypes between healthy human individuals. The CDR3 sequence is 15 residues long. The germline gives CDR1 LNHDA, CDR2 SQIVND (reference sequence). V was trimmed by 3 bases and J by 4 bases, leaving 15 bases between them. At the deep level, the assay was run. Original processing notes: There were no quality scores in the junction-only immunoSEQ sequences, so filtering differed. TCRdb's copy holds only in-frame clones and misses some; the assay was immunoSEQ multiplex PCR. Clonal size and the V and J genes are those of that table, whereas D and trimming came from the DNA. The sample includes roughly 2.2 million clones, about nine tenths of them seen just once. Points from the study as a whole: The four-donor shared clonotypes exceeded non-shared clonotypes in generation probability, with non-shared ones scoring lower.

Sequencing was done on a sample of naive CD4+ T cells from PBMCs. The subset denotes: CD45RA+ positively selected. This TCR derives from a man aged 18 to 29 in good health. Some clones in this sample may be carry-over from other donors' samples. V and J are TRBV19 and TRBJ1-1, with D possibly being TRBD1 (6 bases). In DNA form, the CDR3 reads TGTGCCAGTAGTATGATGGGGGGCTTGGGCACTGAAGCTTTCTTT. Translation gives CASSMMGGLGTEAFF.